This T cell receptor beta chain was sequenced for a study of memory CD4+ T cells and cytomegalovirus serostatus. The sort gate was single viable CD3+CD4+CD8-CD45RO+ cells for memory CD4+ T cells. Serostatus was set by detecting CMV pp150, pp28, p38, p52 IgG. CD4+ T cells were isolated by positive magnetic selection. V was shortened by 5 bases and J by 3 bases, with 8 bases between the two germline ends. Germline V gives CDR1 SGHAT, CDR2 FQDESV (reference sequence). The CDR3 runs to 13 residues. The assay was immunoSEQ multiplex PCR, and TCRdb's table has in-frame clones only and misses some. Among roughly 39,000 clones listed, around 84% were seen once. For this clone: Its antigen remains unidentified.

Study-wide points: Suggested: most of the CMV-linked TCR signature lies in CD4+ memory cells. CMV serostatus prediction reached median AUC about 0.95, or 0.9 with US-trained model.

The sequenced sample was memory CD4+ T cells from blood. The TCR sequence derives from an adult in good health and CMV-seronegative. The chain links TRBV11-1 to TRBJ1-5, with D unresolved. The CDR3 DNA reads TGTGCCAGCAGCCAGAACGACAATCAGCCCCAGCATTTT. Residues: CASSQNDNQPQHF.